These T cell receptor beta chains were read from a single sample in a study of long-term antiretroviral therapy in people with HIV. Data came from immunoSEQ multiplex PCR; TCRdb stores just in-frame clones and leaves some out. The sample lists some 17,000 clones; around 80% were seen once. Sequencing used unsorted PBMCs, obtained 0.1 years after starting antiretroviral therapy. The receptors were gathered from a man aged 18 to 35 with HIV. CDR3s include the opening cysteine and the closing phenylalanine or tryptophan.

CDR3aa	v_gene	j_gene
CASTVTAHSGNTIYF	TRBV6-5	TRBJ1-3
CASSAGAYNEQFF	TRBV9	TRBJ2-1
CASSLGSSGVQNEQFF	TRBV7-7	TRBJ2-1
CASSNRASTGELFF	TRBV19	TRBJ2-2
CASSSGQGGNEQFF	TRBV5-1	TRBJ2-1
CAWRGLITDTQYF	TRBV30	TRBJ2-3
CASSPSGNTIYF	TRBV11-2	TRBJ1-3
CASSLSWTTVNTGELFF	TRBV5-5	TRBJ2-2
CASSSRYEQYF	TRBV18	TRBJ2-7
CASSFASYEQYF	TRBV27	TRBJ2-7
CASSPTVYWEAFF	TRBV2	TRBJ1-1
CASSRGTNYGYTF	TRBV19	TRBJ1-2
CSGQKVGPEAFF	TRBV29-1	TRBJ1-1
CASSPYRHQENTEAFF	TRBV19	TRBJ1-1
CASSENWTGANVLTF	TRBV6-1	TRBJ2-6
CASRANPGSNQPQHF	TRBV4-1	TRBJ1-5
CASSPFGGTAPNNEQFF	TRBV7-2	TRBJ2-1
CASSEHKTGNTEAFF	TRBV6-1	TRBJ1-1
CASRPGLAGVLELFF	TRBV7-3	TRBJ2-2
CARFYGPGTWVYEQYF	TRBV7-2	TRBJ2-7
CASPGQPQHF	TRBV11-3	TRBJ1-5
CASSKVNTEAFF	TRBV27	TRBJ1-1
CASRDTSGANVLTF	TRBV9	TRBJ2-6
CASSQDRGSKNTEAFF	TRBV14	TRBJ1-1
CASSPQDGSDTQYF	TRBV9	TRBJ2-3
CASSVLGGYNEQFF	TRBV9	TRBJ2-1
CASSSATTGGTNEKLFF	TRBV7-9	TRBJ1-4
CASSYGGSGTYNEQFF	TRBV6-5	TRBJ2-1
CASSPRGSSYNEQFF	TRBV13	TRBJ2-1
CAGGLAGRDTQYF	TRBV6-1	TRBJ2-3
CASRTGPPGDLAQHF	TRBV2	TRBJ1-5
CASSLASGYGELFF	TRBV5-4	TRBJ2-2
CASRFSRERPGNTIYF	TRBV2	TRBJ1-3
CASSQDSTTVSASENTEAFF	TRBV14	TRBJ1-1
CASNRGQNYGYTF	TRBV5-1	TRBJ1-2
CASRTGDGNTIYF	TRBV7-9	TRBJ1-3
CASRKRPAETQYF	TRBV5-6	TRBJ2-5
CSVGDRGSNQPQHF	TRBV29-1	TRBJ1-5
CASSEGGGDTF	TRBV6-1	TRBJ1-2
CASSQAGILASLSYNEQFF	TRBV7-2	TRBJ2-1
CASSSAGGGYTF	TRBV4-3	TRBJ1-2
CASSPYQGGGGDEQYF	TRBV7-2	TRBJ2-7
CASGLVRSYEREGYEQYF	TRBV12-5	TRBJ2-7
CASSQDFVLGPYEQYF	TRBV4-1	TRBJ2-7
CASSPQAGGSYEQYF	TRBV13	TRBJ2-7
CASSERTGSNTGELFF	TRBV9	TRBJ2-2
CASSPRQEGYTF	TRBV19	TRBJ1-2
CASSRTGTEAFF	TRBV7-2	TRBJ1-1
CSVVGEKLFF	TRBV29-1	TRBJ1-4
CASSVGQLANNEQFF	TRBV2	TRBJ2-1
CASSLFPSGSFASYEQYF	TRBV11-1	TRBJ2-7
CASSPNGLFYGYTF	TRBV18	TRBJ1-2
CASTGETEAFF	TRBV6-1	TRBJ1-1
CASADSGSTEAFF	TRBV7-8	TRBJ1-1
CASSFAGEINTQYF	TRBV28	TRBJ2-3
CASSSEIGGEAFF	TRBV9	TRBJ1-1
CASSDLSQGGYGYTF	TRBV25-1	TRBJ1-2
CASSNPSMPYTDTQYF	TRBV28	TRBJ2-3
CASTRENTGELFF	TRBV9	TRBJ2-2
CASSLEASGSYEQYF	TRBV7-9	TRBJ2-7